The clone carrying this T cell receptor beta chain was recorded a few times. Its antigen is undetermined. Germline V CDR1 and CDR2: SGHRS, YFSETQ. Trimming removed 4 bases at V and 5 bases at J, with 12 bases between. CDR3 length: 13 residues. Both 60 Vbeta primers and 13 Jbeta primers went into the PCR. The assay was immunoSEQ multiplex PCR, and TCRdb's table has in-frame clones only and misses some. The table shows 150,000 to 200,000 clones, with 65% to 85% occurring only once. The record originates from a study of cytomegalovirus exposure and HLA in healthy donors. Study-level findings and limits: Follow-up analysis later connected one missense variant in DCLRE1C with trimming of TCR beta V- and J-genes.

Sample: PBMCs. The chain joins TRBV5-1 to TRBJ1-1, with D perhaps matching TRBD1 (5 bases). This TCR came from a woman aged 25 to 39 in good health and CMV-seropositive. The CDR3 coding sequence is TGCGCCAGCAGCCAATCACGGGGGACTGAAGCTTTCTTT. Translation: CASSQSRGTEAFF. The variable domain in full, completed from reference TRBV5-1 and TRBJ1-1, reads KAGVTQTPRYLIKTRGQQVTLSCSPISGHRSVSWYQQTPGQGLQFLFEYFSETQRNKGNFPGRFSGRQFSNSRSEMNVSTLELGDSALYLCASSQSRGTEAFFGQGTRLTVV.